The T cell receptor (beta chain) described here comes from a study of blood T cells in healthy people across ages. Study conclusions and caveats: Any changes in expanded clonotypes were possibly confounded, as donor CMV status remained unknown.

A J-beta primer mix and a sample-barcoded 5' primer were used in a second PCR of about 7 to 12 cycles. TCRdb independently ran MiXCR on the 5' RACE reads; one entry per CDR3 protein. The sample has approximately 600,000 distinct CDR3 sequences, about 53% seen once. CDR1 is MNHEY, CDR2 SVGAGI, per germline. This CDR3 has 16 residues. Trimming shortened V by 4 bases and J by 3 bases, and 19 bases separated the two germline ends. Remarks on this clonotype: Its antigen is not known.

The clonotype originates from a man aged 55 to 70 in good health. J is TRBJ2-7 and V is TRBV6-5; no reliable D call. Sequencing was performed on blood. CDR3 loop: CASSSSHAPSVYEQYF. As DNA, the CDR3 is TGTGCCAGCAGTTCCAGTCACGCACCTTCGGTCTACGAGCAGTACTTC.